This TCR beta chain was found in a study of identical twins. General observations from the study: With abundant cord blood beta clonotypes, insertions were fewer; memory repertoires showed no such pattern.

This clonotype was seen a handful of times. Its specificity is not known. TCRdb independently ran MiXCR on the 5' RACE reads; one entry per CDR3 protein. The top ten hold under 9.5% of the sample, which has under 300,000 distinct CDR3 sequences, about 14% seen once. The length of the CDR3 is 13 residues. Per germline, CDR1 KGHSH and CDR2 LQKENI. V was cut by 6 bases and J by 8 bases, with 16 bases left in between. V is TRBV18 and J is TRBJ1-2, with D perhaps matching TRBD1 (5 bases). Input material: memory (CD45RO+) T cells sorted from blood. This TCR derives from a woman under 30 in good health. The CDR3 region is CASSTSEQAGYTF. CDR3 bases: TGTGCCAGCTCCACATCGGAACAGGCAGGCTACACCTTC.